This TCR beta chain comes out of a study of Tregs in tolerant kidney transplant recipients. Overall study results and limits: Biological reproducibility was not directly addressed in this study. The small number of patients limits these findings pending further validation. Some patients' samples used different primers over time, so nucleotide sequences weren't comparable. Antigen-driven expansion was suggested because donor-specific Tregs expanded more than all Tregs in tolerant patients.

As regards this clone: The target antigen is unknown.

Measured with immunoSEQ multiplex PCR; TCRdb has only the in-frame clones, and not every one. The profile shows about 81,000 clones, over 75% of them singletons. The nonmyeloablative bone marrow transplants came from related graft donors, with transient mixed chimerism. Sequencing was performed on CD4+ T cells from blood (PBMCs), taken 24 months after the transplant. The receptor comes from a human patient who received a combined kidney and bone marrow transplant. The graft donor may be the source of some T cells.

CDR3 amino acids: CASSYSAGQTDQPQHF. CDR3 DNA: TGTGCCAGCAGTTACTCGGCGGGACAGACAGATCAGCCCCAGCATTTT. This rearrangement joins TRBV6-6 to TRBJ1-5; 7 nucleotides match TRBD1. This CDR3 is 16 amino acids long. Germline V gene lookup returns CDR1 MNHNY and CDR2 SVGAGI (reference sequence). Trimming at V came to 0 bases and at J to 5 bases, leaving 7 bases not matched to a gene.